This paragraph reports one T cell receptor (beta chain). The age range of participants was 18 to 89 years, with residence in about two dozen US areas. Per the authors' pipeline: Reference gene primers were amplified, and this amplification served to estimate nucleated cell counts. TCRdb's table, derived via immunoSEQ multiplex PCR, lists solely in-frame clones and lacks some. V and J calls and clone size are copied from that table; D and trimming were computed from the DNA. The table records roughly 150,000 clones, about nine tenths of them present only once. The sample comes from a study of blood T cell repertoires in COVID-19. The overall study: The origin of the acute and convalescent COVID-19 samples was the United States, Italy and Spain.

CDR3 length: 15 amino acids. Trimming shortened V by 0 bases and J by 4 bases, and 12 bases separated the two germline ends. Germline V gives CDR1 ENHRY, CDR2 SYGVKD. The clonotype comes from a woman aged 40-49 years who had been exposed to COVID-19. The J gene is TRBJ1-2, the V gene TRBV10-3, with D perhaps matching TRBD1 (6 bases). The sequenced sample was PBMCs or T cells enriched from blood (not recorded which). The CDR3 DNA follows: TGTGCCATCAGTGAGTCGGGGGGGCACCGCTATGGCTACACCTTC. This translates into CAISESGGHRYGYTF.